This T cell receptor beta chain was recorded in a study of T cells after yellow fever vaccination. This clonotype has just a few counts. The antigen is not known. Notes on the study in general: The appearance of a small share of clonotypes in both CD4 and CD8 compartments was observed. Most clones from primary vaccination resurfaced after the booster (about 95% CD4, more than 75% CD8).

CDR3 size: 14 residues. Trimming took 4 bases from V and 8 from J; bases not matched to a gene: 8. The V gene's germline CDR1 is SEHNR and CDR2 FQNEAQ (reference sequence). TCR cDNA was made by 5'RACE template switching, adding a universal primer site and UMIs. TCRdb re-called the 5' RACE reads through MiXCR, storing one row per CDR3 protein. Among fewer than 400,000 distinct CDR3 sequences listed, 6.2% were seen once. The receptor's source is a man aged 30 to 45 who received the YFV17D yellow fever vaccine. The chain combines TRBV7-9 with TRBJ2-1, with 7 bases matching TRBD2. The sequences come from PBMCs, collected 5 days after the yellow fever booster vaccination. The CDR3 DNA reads TGTGCCAGCAGCTCCAGCGGGAATTTAGATGAGCAGTTCTTC. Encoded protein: CASSSSGNLDEQFF.